This TCR beta chain came from a study of control samples from healthy donors and cancer patients. Germline CDR1 SGHKS, CDR2 YYEKEE (reference sequence). The V and J ends lost 4 bases and 4 bases respectively, with 17 bases between them. The CDR3 has 15 residues. Libraries were prepared by immunoSEQ multiplex PCR; TCRdb keeps only in-frame clonotypes and omits some of them. This table has over 200,000 clones, roughly 87% appearing once. The specimen was PBMCs. The gene calls are TRBV5-5 and TRBJ1-2; tentative D call: TRBD1 (5 bases). The source is a woman in her sixties with lung cancer. CDR3 region: CASSPTGREIYGYTF. DNA for the CDR3: TGTGCCAGCAGCCCGACCGGCAGGGAGATCTATGGCTACACCTTC. Full variable domain (outside the CDR3, taken from reference TRBV5-5 and TRBJ1-2): DAGVTQSPTHLIKTRGQQVTLRCSPISGHKSVSWYQQVLGQGPQFIFQYYEKEERGRGNFPDRFSARQFPNYSSELNVNALLLGDSALYLCASSPTGREIYGYTFGSGTRLTVV.